These 30 T cell receptor beta chains were all obtained from the same sample, sequenced in a study of T cells after yellow fever vaccination. TCRdb redid the calling of the 5' RACE reads with MiXCR, one entry per CDR3 protein. This table holds about 85,000 distinct CDR3 sequences, 10% to 15% found once. The material sequenced was CD8+ T cells not binding an NS4B(214-222) dextramer, sorted from PBMCs, taken roughly 23 days after the first yellow fever vaccination. The receptors originated from a young man who received the YFV17D yellow fever vaccine.

The sample holds many counts of this clonotype. The chain couples TRBV21-1 to TRBJ2-7; TRBD1, the D gene given by the table, was not confirmed from the DNA. TRBV21-1 is noted as a pseudogene. The CDR3 is made up of 14 amino acids. CDR3 protein: CASSTDRENYEQYF. DNA for the CDR3: TGTGCCAGCAGCACCGACAGGGAGAACTACGAGCAGTACTTC.

This clonotype was counted only a few times. The J gene is TRBJ2-7, the V gene TRBV5-1; D may be TRBD2 (5 bases). Germline CDR1 SGHRS, CDR2 YFSETQ. Deletions cut 3 bases from V and 6 bases from J, with 16 bases between. This CDR3 contains 14 residues. As DNA, the CDR3 is TGCGCCAGCAGCTGGAACATGGGTCGGGGCGAGCAGTACTTC. Amino acid sequence: CASSWNMGRGEQYF.

The rearrangement uses TRBV6-1 and TRBJ2-2; D not certain. This CDR3 contains 14 residues. V dropped 4 bases and J dropped 7 bases, with 13 bases sitting between them. Germline values: CDR1 MNHNS, CDR2 SASEGT. For the CDR3, the DNA is TGTGCCAGCAGTGCACGACCGTCGGGCGGGGAGCTGTTTTTT. Translation: CASSARPSGGELFF.

This clonotype was found a few times. The CDR3 is CASSLVGKGAEAFF. The CDR3 DNA reads TGTGCCAGCAGCTTAGTAGGGAAGGGGGCTGAAGCTTTCTTT. This sequence joins TRBV7-9 and TRBJ1-1, with a weak D call TRBD1 (6 bases). This CDR3 region has 14 residues. V lost 1 base to trimming and J lost 6 bases, with 12 bases between them. Germline CDR1 and CDR2: SEHNR and FQNEAQ (reference sequence).

V gene TRBV10-3 combines with J gene TRBJ1-1; the match to TRBD1 covers 11 bases. The V gene's germline CDR1 is ENHRY and CDR2 SYGVKD. The CDR3 has 12 residues. V shed 10 bases, J shed 4 bases, and the junction held 2 bases outside the gene matches. CDR3 nucleotides: TGTGCCACCGGACAGGGGGCCACTGAAGCTTTCTTT. It encodes CATGQGATEAFF.

The DNA of the CDR3 is TGTGCCAGCAGCTCCTTCCGGTGGGCTTATAATTCACCCCTCCACTTT. It codes for CASSSFRWAYNSPLHF. J is TRBJ1-6 and V is TRBV7-2; D ambiguous. The CDR3 runs to 16 residues. Trimming pared 4 bases from V and 4 bases from J, leaving 14 bases between. CDR1 and CDR2 (germline): SGHTA, FQGNSA.

The chain joins TRBV27 to TRBJ2-1, with 13 bases identical to TRBD2. With 5 bases clipped from V and 9 bases from J, the junction kept 10 bases outside the gene matches. The CDR3 covers 16 residues. The germline V gene has CDR1 MNHEY and CDR2 SMNVEV (reference sequence). The CDR3 is CASSPGTSGAVTEQFF. CDR3 nucleotides: TGTGCCAGCAGTCCCGGGACTAGCGGGGCAGTTACTGAGCAGTTCTTC.

The CDR3 coding sequence is TGTGCCAGCAGGGCAGGGGTGGCCGGGGAGCTGTTTTTT. Encoded protein: CASRAGVAGELFF. The V and J genes are TRBV27 and TRBJ2-2; TRBD1 might be the D (6 bases). The CDR3 runs to 13 residues. V was clipped by 6 bases and J by 6 bases, with 11 bases between them. The germline V gene has CDR1 MNHEY and CDR2 SMNVEV (reference sequence).

This clonotype was counted between two and nine times. The chain carries TRBV19 and TRBJ2-1; D uncertain. V lost 0 bases to trimming and J lost 6 bases, with 12 bases between them. Germline CDR1 reads LNHDA; CDR2 reads SQIVND (reference sequence). The CDR3 loop spans 15 amino acids. The CDR3 spells CASSIDGRVANEQFF. CDR3 sequence (DNA): TGTGCCAGTAGTATAGATGGACGGGTTGCCAATGAGCAGTTCTTC.

There are many counts of this clonotype. The chain recombines TRBV4-3 with TRBJ2-1; 10 bases match TRBD2. Germline values: CDR1 LGHNA, CDR2 YSLEER. V shed 0 bases, J shed 6 bases, and the junction held 5 bases outside the gene matches. CDR3 size: 16 residues. The CDR3 reads CASSQELAGEGNEQFF. The CDR3 nucleotides are TGCGCCAGCAGCCAAGAGCTAGCGGGGGAAGGCAATGAGCAGTTCTTC.

This clonotype occurred a few times. The chain recombines TRBV7-9 with TRBJ2-1, with TRBD1 matching 9 bases. With 5 bases clipped from V and 8 bases from J, the junction kept 13 bases outside the gene matches. This CDR3 region has 16 residues. Germline V gene sequence: CDR1 SEHNR, CDR2 FQNEAQ (reference sequence). CDR3 protein: CASSGSGTGSRYEQFF. The CDR3 nucleotides read TGTGCCAGCAGCGGTTCCGGGACAGGGTCGAGGTATGAGCAGTTCTTC.

The chain carries TRBV20-1 and TRBJ1-5; D possibly corresponds to TRBD1 (5 bases). The V end lost 7 bases, the J end lost 6 bases, and 19 bases lay between the germline ends. From germline, CDR1 is DFQATT and CDR2 SNEGSKA (reference sequence). The CDR3 spans 14 residues. In nucleotides, the CDR3 is TGCAGTGTTAGCCGGGACCTACTTGTTCAGCCCCAGCATTTT. Translation: CSVSRDLLVQPQHF.

In this sample, this clonotype turned up a few times. The genes are TRBV7-9 and TRBJ2-3; 7 bases align to TRBD2. Germline V gene sequence: CDR1 SEHNR, CDR2 FQNEAQ (reference sequence). J lost 5 bases, V lost 6 bases, and 17 bases had no gene match. There are 17 residues in the CDR3. This CDR3 reads CASRGLGAGTAGDTQYF. Here the CDR3 DNA reads TGTGCCAGCAGGGGATTAGGAGCGGGAACGGCGGGAGATACGCAGTATTTT.

This clonotype appeared a few times. This sequence joins TRBV4-3 and TRBJ2-5; 9 nucleotides agree with TRBD2. Germline V CDR1 and CDR2: LGHNA, YSLEER. With V trimmed by 3 bases and J by 2 bases, 10 bases remained unmatched. The CDR3 has 17 amino acids. CDR3 DNA: TGCGCCAGCAGCCATGCATTCTATAGCGGGGGACAAGAGACCCAGTACTTC. It is translated as CASSHAFYSGGQETQYF.

This clonotype came up a few times. V is TRBV27 and J is TRBJ2-5, with D possibly matching TRBD2 (6 bases). There are 15 residues in the CDR3. The V end was cut by 0 bases, the J end by 1 base, with 9 bases between. Per germline, CDR1 MNHEY and CDR2 SMNVEV (reference sequence). In DNA form, the CDR3 reads TGTGCCAGCAGTTTATCGTGGAGGGGCCAAGAGACCCAGTACTTC. Protein: CASSLSWRGQETQYF.

This clonotype has a handful of counts. This chain joins TRBV12-3 or TRBV12-4 and TRBJ2-7; 10 positions match TRBD1. The CDR3 has 14 residues. Losses at the gene ends were 2 bases for V and 6 bases for J; bases not matched to a gene: 4. Written as DNA, the CDR3 is TGTGCCAGCAGTTTATCGGACAGGGGGACCGAGCAGTACTTC. It translates to CASSLSDRGTEQYF.

This clonotype was found a few times. The V gene is TRBV6-5, the J gene TRBJ1-2, with D perhaps matching TRBD1 (6 bases). Germline V gene lookup returns CDR1 MNHEY and CDR2 SVGAGI. This CDR3 has 15 amino acids. V was shortened by 2 bases and J by 4 bases, with 14 bases between the two germline ends. The DNA for the CDR3 is TGTGCCAGCAGTTACCAGACCGACAGGATCTATGGCTACACCTTC. Amino acids: CASSYQTDRIYGYTF.

The V and J genes are TRBV12-3 or TRBV12-4 and TRBJ1-1, with no clear D. Between the trimmed V and J ends, which lost 3 bases and 0 bases, there was a span of 11 bases. This CDR3 region has 15 residues. The CDR3 coding sequence is TGTGCCAGCAGTTTTATTGGATCTATGAACACTGAAGCTTTCTTT. Encoded protein: CASSFIGSMNTEAFF.

This clonotype has only a few counts. V usage is TRBV5-5 and J usage is TRBJ1-1; D unclear. Trimming shortened V by 0 bases and J by 7 bases, and 7 bases separated the two germline ends. The CDR3 is 12 amino acids. From germline, CDR1 is SGHKS and CDR2 YYEKEE (reference sequence). In nucleotides, the CDR3 is TGTGCCAGCAGCTTGGGGAGCCGTGAAGCTTTCTTT. Protein: CASSLGSREAFF.

This sequence joins TRBV28 and TRBJ2-3; tentatively, D is TRBD1 or TRBD2 (5 bases each). V gave up 4 bases and J gave up 6 bases, with 20 bases separating them. CDR3 length equals 16 residues. CDR1 is MDHEN, CDR2 SYDVKM, per germline. The CDR3 is CASSSRGWGSMDTQYF. CDR3 coding DNA: TGTGCCAGCAGTTCACGGGGCTGGGGTTCAATGGATACGCAGTATTTT.

The V call is TRBV5-5, the J call TRBJ2-7; no firm D call. The V gene lost 0 bases and the J gene lost 6 bases, with 10 bases spanning the gap. Germline V gene data show CDR1 as SGHKS and CDR2 as YYEKEE (reference sequence). The CDR3 runs to 13 residues. The CDR3 DNA reads as TGTGCCAGCAGCTTGGACGGTGTGTTCGAGCAGTACGTC. Translating gives CASSLDGVFEQYV.

This clonotype was detected only a few times. This chain joins TRBV10-2 and TRBJ2-1; D is uncertain. The CDR3 length is 11 residues. Trimming pared 2 bases from V and 12 bases from J, leaving 8 bases between. Germline CDR1 reads WSHSY; CDR2 reads SAAADI. This CDR3 reads CASSEIWAQFF. The CDR3 nucleotides read TGCGCCAGCAGTGAGATTTGGGCGCAGTTCTTC.

J is TRBJ2-3 and V is TRBV7-3; 10 bases are shared with TRBD2. Germline CDR1 SGHTA, CDR2 FQGTGA. This CDR3 has 16 amino acids. The V and J ends lost 3 bases and 6 bases, in that order; junction bases with no gene match: 9. The CDR3 reads CASSFLGSGGQDTQYF. The DNA for the CDR3 is TGTGCCAGCAGCTTTCTAGGTAGCGGGGGGCAGGATACGCAGTATTTT. Full variable domain (missing parts from reference TRBV7-3 and TRBJ2-3): GAGVSQTPSNKVTEKGKYVELRCDPISGHTALYWYRQSLGQGPEFLIYFQGTGAADDSGLPNDRFFAVRPEGSVSTLKIQRTERGDSAVYLCASSFLGSGGQDTQYFGPGTRLTVL.

The chain links TRBV4-3 to TRBJ2-1; 10 bases line up with TRBD1. CDR3 length equals 17 residues. Per the germline V gene, CDR1 is LGHNA and CDR2 is YSLEER. The V gene end was trimmed by 0 bases and the J gene end by 8 bases; junction bases not matched to a gene: 10. CDR3 sequence reads: CASSQEGQGRSGDEQFF. In DNA form, the CDR3 reads TGCGCCAGCAGCCAAGAGGGACAGGGGCGGTCAGGCGATGAGCAGTTCTTC.

The J gene is TRBJ2-3, the V gene TRBV19; possibly TRBD2 for D (5 bases). Looked up from germline, CDR1 is LNHDA and CDR2 is SQIVND (reference sequence). The CDR3 loop spans 17 amino acids. Trimming removed 1 base at V and 5 bases at J, with 19 bases between. The DNA of the CDR3 is TGTGCCAGTAGTATAGTTCGGGGTTCCCTTCTTGGAGATACGCAGTATTTT. This sequence encodes CASSIVRGSLLGDTQYF.

The chain combines TRBV20-1 with TRBJ1-5, with D hard to call. Germline V gene sequence: CDR1 DFQATT, CDR2 SNEGSKA (reference sequence). The CDR3 has 13 amino acids. The ends were cut back, 4 bases at V and 0 bases at J, with 7 bases in the middle. CDR3 protein: CSATDHSNQPQHF. CDR3 bases: TGCAGTGCTACAGACCATAGCAATCAGCCCCAGCATTTT.

The J gene is TRBJ2-2, the V gene TRBV7-9, with TRBD1 matching 9 bases. The CDR3 runs to 15 residues. V trimming: 6 bases; J trimming: 5 bases; junction bases outside the gene matches: 7. Germline V lookup: CDR1 SEHNR, CDR2 FQNEAQ (reference sequence). CDR3 loop: CASREGTGTTGELFF. The CDR3 nucleotides are TGTGCCAGCAGAGAAGGGACAGGGACAACCGGGGAGCTGTTTTTT.

This clonotype was counted only a few times. The chain couples TRBV12-3 or TRBV12-4 to TRBJ2-2, with no clear D. The germline V and J ends were trimmed by 3 bases and 6 bases, with 8 bases remaining between them. This CDR3 is built from 13 residues. The CDR3 is CASSLVAPGELFF. CDR3 coding DNA: TGTGCCAGCAGTTTGGTGGCTCCCGGGGAGCTGTTTTTT.

The sample holds a few counts of this clonotype. This chain connects TRBV20-1 to TRBJ1-5, with a possible D match to TRBD1 (5 bases). V shed 8 bases and J shed 3 bases, with 14 bases lying between them. This CDR3 is 13 amino acids long. The germline V gene has CDR1 DFQATT and CDR2 SNEGSKA (reference sequence). CDR3 coding DNA: TGCAGTAGTCACCCGACAGTCAATCAGCCCCAGCATTTT. This sequence encodes CSSHPTVNQPQHF.

The chain combines TRBV7-8 with TRBJ2-7; TRBD2 aligns across 9 bases. V trimming: 1 base; J trimming: 5 bases; junction bases outside the gene matches: 6. The CDR3 totals 15 residues. CDR1 is SGHVS, CDR2 FQNEAQ, per germline. The CDR3 spells CASSLDFGTSNEQYV. For the CDR3, the DNA is TGTGCCAGCAGCTTAGATTTTGGGACTAGCAACGAGCAGTACGTC.